Below are 28 T cell receptor beta chains sequenced from a single sample in a study of blood T cell repertoires in COVID-19. Method: immunoSEQ multiplex PCR; TCRdb's copy keeps in-frame clones and lacks some. The sample lists 180,000 or so clones; roughly 90% were seen once. The sequenced sample consisted of peripheral blood. Receptors originate from a man aged 18 to 30 with active or convalescent COVID-19.

The V gene is TRBV29-1, the J gene TRBJ1-5; 8 bases fit TRBD1. The CDR3 spans 13 residues. CDR1 is SQVTM, CDR2 ANQGSEA, per germline. V lost 6 bases, J lost 3 bases, and 4 bases stayed unmatched. CDR3 nucleotides: TGCAGCGTGGGACAGGAGCCCAATCAGCCCCAGCATTTT. Its translation: CSVGQEPNQPQHF. Full variable domain (missing parts from reference TRBV29-1 and TRBJ1-5): SAVISQKPSRDICQRGTSLTIQCQVDSQVTMMFWYRQQPGQSLTLIATANQGSEATYESGFVIDKFPISRPNLTFSTLTVSNMSPEDSSIYLCSVGQEPNQPQHFGDGTRLSIL.

This clone was detected a few times. This sequence joins TRBV5-1 and TRBJ2-1; the match to TRBD2 covers 12 bases. CDR1 is SGHRS and CDR2 is YFSETQ in the germline V gene. This CDR3 has 16 residues. The trim removed 5 bases at V and 7 bases at J, leaving 10 bases unmatched. CDR3 region: CASSPGTSGRGNEQFF. As DNA, the CDR3 is TGCGCCAGCAGTCCCGGGACTAGCGGGCGGGGAAATGAGCAGTTCTTC.

V gene TRBV3-1 (or the pseudogene TRBV3-2) combines with J gene TRBJ2-7, with 7 positions matching TRBD2. The CDR3 spans 14 residues. J gave up 0 bases and V 2 bases, and 1 base lay outside the gene matches. Per the germline V gene, CDR1 is LGHDT and CDR2 is YNNKEL (reference sequence). The CDR3 here is CASSQSGTSYEQYF. The CDR3 DNA reads as TGTGCCAGCAGCCAAAGCGGGACCTCCTACGAGCAGTACTTC.

The chain couples TRBV7-9 to TRBJ2-2; 8 nucleotides agree with TRBD1. Germline trimming cut 6 bases from V and 3 bases from J; bases unmatched to any gene: 9. CDR1 is SEHNR and CDR2 is FQNEAQ in the germline V gene (reference sequence). This CDR3 is 16 amino acids long. In DNA form, the CDR3 reads TGTGCCAGCAGTCCGGCAGCGACAGGGGACACCGGGGAGCTGTTTTTT. The encoded protein is CASSPAATGDTGELFF.

The CDR3 loop is CASRDGKSSGNTIYF. The CDR3, as DNA: TGTGCCAGTAGGGACGGGAAGAGCTCTGGAAACACCATATATTTT. The V and J genes are TRBV19 and TRBJ1-3; D is ambiguous. The CDR3 is 15 residues long. Germline V gene data show CDR1 as LNHDA and CDR2 as SQIVND (reference sequence). Trimming shortened V by 6 bases and J by 0 bases, and 12 bases separated the two germline ends.

This CDR3 reads CASSLRTGGTEAFF. CDR3 nucleotides: TGTGCCAGCAGCCTTCGGACAGGGGGCACTGAAGCTTTCTTT. The chain carries TRBV5-6 and TRBJ1-1; TRBD1 aligns across 10 bases. The germline CDR1 and CDR2 sequences are SGHDT and YYEEEE. This CDR3 region has 14 residues. V lost 4 bases and J lost 4; bases outside the gene matches: 4.

The chain combines TRBV5-6 with TRBJ2-1, with 10 bases aligning to TRBD2. J gave up 4 bases and V 0 bases, and 4 bases lay outside the gene matches. This CDR3 has 16 amino acids. Per germline, CDR1 SGHDT and CDR2 YYEEEE. The CDR3 protein is CASSLVRTSGYNEQFF. The CDR3 nucleotides read TGTGCCAGCAGCTTGGTACGGACTAGCGGTTACAATGAGCAGTTCTTC.

This chain connects TRBV6-5 to TRBJ1-2, with a weak D call TRBD1 (5 bases). With 6 bases removed from V and 2 bases from J, the gap between germline ends came to 10 bases. The CDR3 totals 13 residues. CDR1 MNHEY and CDR2 SVGAGI come from the germline V gene. CDR3 protein: CASRATANYGYTF. CDR3 DNA sequence: TGTGCCAGCAGGGCGACAGCAAACTATGGCTACACCTTC.

The genes are TRBV19 and TRBJ1-4; the D gene is possibly TRBD1 (6 bases). With 3 bases removed from V and 8 bases from J, the gap between germline ends came to 13 bases. Germline CDR1 is LNHDA and CDR2 is SQIVND (reference sequence). CDR3 length: 14 amino acids. The CDR3 DNA is TGTGCCAGTAGTATGGGCACAGGGCCCGAAAAACTGTTTTTT. It encodes CASSMGTGPEKLFF. Complete variable domain (other parts from reference TRBV19 and TRBJ1-4): DGGITQSPKYLFRKEGQNVTLSCEQNLNHDAMYWYRQDPGQGLRLIYYSQIVNDFQKGDIAEGYSVSREKKESFPLTVTSAQKNPTAFYLCASSMGTGPEKLFFGSGTQLSVL.

About this clone: Other DNA sequences within the sample encode an identical CDR3. This rearrangement joins TRBV29-1 to TRBJ1-1; 8 bases align to TRBD1. V trimming: 6 bases; J trimming: 2 bases; junction bases outside the gene matches: 5. CDR3 size: 13 residues. Germline V gene data show CDR1 as SQVTM and CDR2 as ANQGSEA. The CDR3 loop reads CSVQTGGNTEAFF. Written as DNA, the CDR3 is TGCAGCGTACAAACAGGGGGAAACACTGAAGCTTTCTTT.

This clone was picked up a small number of times. The chain carries TRBV5-1 and TRBJ2-5; maybe TRBD1 (6 bases). Germline V lookup: CDR1 SGHRS, CDR2 YFSETQ. The CDR3 has 15 amino acids. V was trimmed by 3 bases and J by 2 bases, leaving 14 bases between them. The CDR3: CASSSIGQWQETQYF. The CDR3 DNA sequence: TGCGCCAGCAGCTCAATAGGACAGTGGCAAGAGACCCAGTACTTC.

CDR3 protein: CASSKDREGGSNQPQHF. For the CDR3, the DNA is TGTGCCAGTAGTAAGGACAGGGAAGGAGGGTCCAATCAGCCCCAGCATTTT. The genes are TRBV19 and TRBJ1-5; 8 bases map to TRBD1. Trimming took 4 bases from V and 3 from J; bases not matched to a gene: 11. Per germline, CDR1 LNHDA and CDR2 SQIVND (reference sequence). This CDR3 contains 17 residues.

This chain connects TRBV2 to TRBJ1-5; 11 bases are shared with TRBD1. V lost 5 bases, J lost 6 bases, and 9 bases stayed unmatched. The CDR3 runs 16 residues. Looked up from germline, CDR1 is SNHLY and CDR2 is FYNNEI. The CDR3 is CASSRTGGLSGQPQHF. CDR3 in DNA: TGTGCCAGCAGTAGGACAGGGGGCTTAAGTGGTCAGCCCCAGCATTTT.

The DNA of the CDR3 is TGTGCCAGCGACTCCGGGACAGGCCATCAGCCCCAGCATTTT. As protein: CASDSGTGHQPQHF. V is TRBV28 and J is TRBJ1-5, with 8 bases matching TRBD1. The CDR3 is made up of 14 amino acids. The germline CDR1 and CDR2 sequences are MDHEN and SYDVKM. The J segment lost 5 bases and the V segment lost 8 bases, leaving 8 bases of the junction unmatched.

The chain uses TRBV11-2 and TRBJ2-1; unclear D gene. This CDR3 comprises 14 residues. V dropped 5 bases and J dropped 6 bases, with 14 bases sitting between them. CDR1 and CDR2 (germline): SGHAT, FQNNGV. CDR3 DNA sequence: TGTGCCAGCAGCCCGGGTGGAAAAGGCAATGAGCAGTTCTTC. This codes for CASSPGGKGNEQFF.

CDR3 sequence (DNA): TGTGCCAGCAGCGAACATCAGACTAGCGGGGGTATAGCCAAAAACATTCAGTACTTC. Protein product: CASSEHQTSGGIAKNIQYF. The chain carries TRBV2 and TRBJ2-4; 12 bases fit TRBD2. V lost 6 bases and J lost 0; bases outside the gene matches: 12. The germline V gene has CDR1 SNHLY and CDR2 FYNNEI. The CDR3 has 19 amino acids.

This sequence joins TRBV19 and TRBJ2-1, with 14 bases that match TRBD2. From germline, CDR1 is LNHDA and CDR2 SQIVND (reference sequence). CDR3 length: 16 residues. J was trimmed by 9 bases and V by 6 bases; bases with no gene match: 10. CDR3 protein: CASRRTSGGLNTEQFF. In DNA form, the CDR3 reads TGTGCCAGTAGGCGGACTAGCGGGGGGCTTAACACTGAGCAGTTCTTC. The whole variable domain, filled in from reference TRBV19 and TRBJ2-1, reads DGGITQSPKYLFRKEGQNVTLSCEQNLNHDAMYWYRQDPGQGLRLIYYSQIVNDFQKGDIAEGYSVSREKKESFPLTVTSAQKNPTAFYLCASRRTSGGLNTEQFFGPGTRLTVL.

The V and J genes are TRBV9 and TRBJ1-3, with 7 bases identical to TRBD1. The CDR3 runs 17 residues. The J segment lost 0 bases and the V segment lost 3 bases, leaving 9 bases of the junction unmatched. The V gene's germline CDR1 is SGDLS and CDR2 YYNGEE. The CDR3 coding sequence is TGTGCCAGCAGCGCAGGGGGTGGACGGTCCTCTGGAAACACCATATATTTT. It specifies CASSAGGGRSSGNTIYF.

The V gene is TRBV15, the J gene TRBJ2-1; TRBD1 aligns across 9 bases. The ends lost 0 bases at V and 3 bases at J; junction bases unmatched: 0. Per germline, CDR1 LNHNV and CDR2 YYDKDF (reference sequence). The CDR3 has 15 amino acids. This chain's CDR3 is CATSREGQGYNEQFF. DNA of the CDR3: TGTGCCACCAGCAGAGAGGGACAGGGCTACAATGAGCAGTTCTTC.

The chain couples TRBV6-5 to TRBJ2-7; unclear D gene. This CDR3 has 14 amino acids. The V gene's germline CDR1 is MNHEY and CDR2 SVGAGI. V gave up 7 bases and J gave up 7 bases, with 20 bases separating them. The CDR3 loop reads CASMREFRSMEQYF. Here the CDR3 DNA reads TGTGCCAGCATGAGAGAGTTCAGGTCCATGGAGCAGTACTTC.

This chain joins TRBV5-1 and TRBJ2-3; 10 positions agree with TRBD1. Germline CDR1 and CDR2: SGHRS and YFSETQ. The CDR3 loop spans 16 amino acids. V shed 3 bases, J shed 4 bases, and the junction held 8 bases outside the gene matches. The CDR3 sequence: CASSSSPGTGADTQYF. CDR3 sequence (DNA): TGCGCCAGCAGCTCCTCCCCTGGGACAGGGGCAGATACGCAGTATTTT.

This chain connects TRBV28 to TRBJ2-7; TRBD1 agrees at 10 bases. Losses at the gene ends were 6 bases for V and 4 bases for J; bases not matched to a gene: 18. The CDR3 loop spans 18 amino acids. Germline CDR1 reads MDHEN; CDR2 reads SYDVKM. The CDR3 DNA is TGTGCCAGCAGCGCACTCGTGAGAATTGGACAGGGGGAGTACGAGCAGTACTTC. The encoded protein is CASSALVRIGQGEYEQYF.

The V and J genes are TRBV6-5 and TRBJ1-1; 7 nucleotides line up with TRBD1. Germline V gives CDR1 MNHEY, CDR2 SVGAGI. Trimming took 6 bases from V and 3 from J; bases not matched to a gene: 10. The CDR3 spans 15 residues. The CDR3 region is CASSKMTGRDTEAFF. The CDR3 DNA is TGTGCCAGCAGCAAAATGACAGGGCGAGACACTGAAGCTTTCTTT.

The J gene is TRBJ2-3, the V gene TRBV6-5; possible D gene TRBD2, 5 bases. Germline V gene sequence: CDR1 MNHEY, CDR2 SVGAGI. V lost 10 bases, J lost 0 bases, and 14 bases lay in between. This CDR3 region has 14 residues. CDR3 region: CAIGGGPSTDTQYF. CDR3 nucleotides: TGTGCCATCGGAGGTGGCCCCAGCACAGATACGCAGTATTTT.

The rearrangement uses TRBV7-2 and TRBJ2-3; 7 bases align to TRBD2. The CDR3 covers 15 residues. CDR1 SGHTA and CDR2 FQGNSA come from the germline V gene. J gave up 1 base and V 0 bases, and 1 base lay outside the gene matches. The CDR3 coding sequence is TGTGCCAGCAGCTTAGCCAGCGGGGGCACAGATACGCAGTATTTT. This codes for CASSLASGGTDTQYF.

The chain recombines TRBV15 with TRBJ2-2; possible D gene TRBD1, 5 bases. The ends were cut back, 3 bases at V and 0 bases at J, with 8 bases in the middle. This CDR3 contains 15 residues. Per germline, CDR1 LNHNV and CDR2 YYDKDF (reference sequence). The CDR3 loop is CATSRGRANTGELFF. DNA for the CDR3: TGTGCCACCAGCAGGGGCAGGGCGAACACCGGGGAGCTGTTTTTT.

The chain uses TRBV6-5 and TRBJ1-2; 12 nucleotides line up with TRBD1. The CDR3 consists of 14 residues. V trimming: 10 bases; J trimming: 8 bases; junction bases outside the gene matches: 11. Per germline, CDR1 MNHEY and CDR2 SVGAGI. In DNA, the CDR3 is TGTGCCATCCGGCCGGGACAGGGGGCCTACGGCTACACCTTC. Its protein is CAIRPGQGAYGYTF.

This clone was counted once. The V gene is TRBV5-4, the J gene TRBJ2-3; 12 nucleotides line up with TRBD2. CDR1 is SGHNT, CDR2 YYREEE, per germline (reference sequence). V lost 3 bases to trimming and J lost 1 base; unmatched junction nucleotides: 9. This CDR3 spans 18 amino acids. The CDR3 loop is CASSSRTSGAVGTDTQYF. The CDR3 nucleotides are TGTGCCAGCAGCTCAAGGACTAGCGGGGCGGTTGGCACAGATACGCAGTATTTT.